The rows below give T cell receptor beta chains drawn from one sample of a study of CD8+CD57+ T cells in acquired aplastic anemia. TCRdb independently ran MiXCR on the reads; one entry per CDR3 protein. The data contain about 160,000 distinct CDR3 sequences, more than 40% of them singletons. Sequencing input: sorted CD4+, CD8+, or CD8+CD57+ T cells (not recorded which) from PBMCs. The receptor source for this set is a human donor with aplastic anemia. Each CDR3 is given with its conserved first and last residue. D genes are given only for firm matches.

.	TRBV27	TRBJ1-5	CASSLGVSNQPQHF
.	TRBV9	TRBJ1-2	CASSVGQTGRYGYTF
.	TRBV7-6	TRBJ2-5	CASSSDPQETQYF
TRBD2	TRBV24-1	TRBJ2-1	CATSDAGLDNEQFF
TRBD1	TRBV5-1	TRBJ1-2	CASSASGTGFGYTF
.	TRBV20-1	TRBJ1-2	CSARVPGGHYTF
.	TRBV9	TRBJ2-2	CASSSVRGTGELFF
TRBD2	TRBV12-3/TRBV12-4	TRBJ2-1	CASSLGTSASSYNEQFF
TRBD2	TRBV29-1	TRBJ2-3	CSVGRLAGRDTQYF
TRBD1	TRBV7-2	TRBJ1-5	CASSSRQGSQPQHF
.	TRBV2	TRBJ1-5	CASSRDIRQPQHF
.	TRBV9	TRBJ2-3	CASSGRQPDLTDTQYF
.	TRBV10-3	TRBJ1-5	CAISESESNQPQHF
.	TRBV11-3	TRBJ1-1	CASSFPTGENTEAFF
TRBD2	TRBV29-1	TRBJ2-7	CSVGAGWDYREQYF
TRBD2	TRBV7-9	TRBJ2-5	CASSPSGTQETQYF
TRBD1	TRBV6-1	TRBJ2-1	CASRILPGQELPGEQFF
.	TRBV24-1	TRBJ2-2	CATSESGTRKGELFF
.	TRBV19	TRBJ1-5	CASRSNERSNQPQHF
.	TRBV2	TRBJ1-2	CASSEQKGGSRDGYTF
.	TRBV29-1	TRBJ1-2	CSVQESYYYGYTF
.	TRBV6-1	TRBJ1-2	CASSPTAGANYGYTF
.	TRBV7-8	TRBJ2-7	CASSSGFPYEQYF
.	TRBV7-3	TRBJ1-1	CASSLMGDNTEAFF
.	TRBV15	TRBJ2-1	CATSTTSYNEQFF
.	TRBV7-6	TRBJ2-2	CASSPNGGRGELFF
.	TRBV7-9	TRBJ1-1	CASSRTTNTEAFF
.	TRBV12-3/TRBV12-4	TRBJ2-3	CASSYQGVMAPDTQYF
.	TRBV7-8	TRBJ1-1	CASSEATEAFF
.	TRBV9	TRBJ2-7	CASSVAASGGFEQYF
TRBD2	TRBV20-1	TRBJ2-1	CSAEREIYNEQFF
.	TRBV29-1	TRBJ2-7	CSVVGSGQTYEQYF
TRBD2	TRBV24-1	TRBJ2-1	CATSDEASGTNEQLF
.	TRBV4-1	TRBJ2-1	CASSQESHGEQFF
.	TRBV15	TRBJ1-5	CATSNGVMNRDQPQHF
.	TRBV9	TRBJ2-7	CASSVEAGGGGSWSEAGEQYF
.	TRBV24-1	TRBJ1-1	CATSDPGNTEAFF
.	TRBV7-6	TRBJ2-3	CASSSWADTQYF
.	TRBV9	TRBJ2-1	CASSPTTTSYNEQFF
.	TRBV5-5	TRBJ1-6	CASSLQGDSPLHF
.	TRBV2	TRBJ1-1	CASSEQGYTEAFF
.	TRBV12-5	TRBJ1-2	CASGLGNSYGYTF
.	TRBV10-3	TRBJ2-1	CAIIPSPIYNEQFF
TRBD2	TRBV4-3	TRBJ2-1	CASSRGTPSGGEQLF
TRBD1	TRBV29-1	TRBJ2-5	CSVEDLDRAMETQYF
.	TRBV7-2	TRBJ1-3	CASSLTPGNTIYF
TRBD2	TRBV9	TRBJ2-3	CASSVIAGGSTDTQYF
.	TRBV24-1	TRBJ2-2	CATSDAGGQNTGELFF
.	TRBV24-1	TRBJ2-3	CATSAVDTDTQYF